The 31 T cell receptor beta chains below were found in one sample sequenced in a study of cytomegalovirus exposure and HLA in healthy donors. The PCR was carried out with 60 Vbeta primers and 13 Jbeta primers. Clones were read by immunoSEQ multiplex PCR, and TCRdb kept only the in-frame ones, dropping some. The sample records approximately 190,000 clones, 82% being singletons. The sample consisted of PBMCs. Receptors were obtained from a boy aged 2 to 10 in good health and CMV-seronegative.

The V gene is TRBV10-3, the J gene TRBJ2-3; TRBD1 agrees at 8 bases. The CDR3 runs to 16 residues. Germline CDR1 is ENHRY and CDR2 is SYGVKD. The J segment lost 4 bases and the V segment lost 5 bases, leaving 11 bases of the junction unmatched. CDR3 region: CAISNPGGRESDTQYF. For the CDR3, the DNA is TGTGCCATCAGTAATCCAGGGGGCCGGGAGTCAGATACGCAGTATTTT.

This clone was seen a handful of times. CDR3 loop: CASSDQGFGELFF. The CDR3 nucleotides read TGTGCCAGCAGTGATCAGGGGTTCGGGGAGCTGTTTTTT. V and J are TRBV2 and TRBJ2-2; possible D gene TRBD1, 6 bases. The length of the CDR3 is 13 residues. V lost 3 bases and J lost 7, with 9 bases in between. The germline gives CDR1 SNHLY, CDR2 FYNNEI.

The sample holds a few counts of this clone. The CDR3 here is CASSIGWRTGNYSPLHF. CDR3 coding DNA: TGTGCCAGTAGTATAGGGTGGAGGACAGGAAACTATTCACCCCTCCACTTT. The rearrangement joins TRBV19 to TRBJ1-6, with 7 bases fitting TRBD1. The CDR3 length is 17 residues. Per germline, CDR1 LNHDA and CDR2 SQIVND (reference sequence). V was clipped by 1 base and J by 8 bases; unmatched bases: 11.

The chain has TRBV5-4 and TRBJ1-2; D not certain. Germline loops: CDR1 SGHNT, CDR2 YYREEE (reference sequence). The CDR3 extends over 16 amino acids. Trimming took off 4 bases at V and 0 bases at J, with 16 bases between the two ends. The CDR3: CASSADLTRSNYGYTF. Here the CDR3 DNA reads TGTGCCAGCAGCGCTGATTTGACTCGTTCTAACTATGGCTACACCTTC.

J is TRBJ2-5 and V is TRBV6-5; 8 bases are shared with TRBD2. The germline V gene has CDR1 MNHEY and CDR2 SVGAGI. V was pared by 6 bases and J by 2 bases, with 2 bases of the junction left unmatched. The CDR3 runs to 13 residues. The chain's CDR3 is CASSRGGQETQYF. For the CDR3, the DNA is TGTGCCAGCAGCCGGGGGGGTCAAGAGACCCAGTACTTC.

This clone was detected a few times. The chain links TRBV19 to TRBJ1-1, with D unresolved. CDR1 is LNHDA and CDR2 is SQIVND in the germline V gene (reference sequence). The V gene lost 3 bases and the J gene lost 1 base, with 9 bases spanning the gap. This CDR3 has 14 amino acids. The CDR3 DNA reads as TGTGCCAGTAGTATCGAGGGCAGGAACACTGAAGCTTTCTTT. Its protein product is CASSIEGRNTEAFF.

V is TRBV7-3 and J is TRBJ1-1; the D is unclear. The CDR3 contains 15 residues. Germline CDR1 and CDR2: SGHTA and FQGTGA. The V end lost 0 bases, the J end lost 1 base, and 9 bases lay between the germline ends. CDR3 bases: TGTGCCAGCAGCTTAACGGGCGTTCCGAACACTGAAGCTTTCTTT. It translates to CASSLTGVPNTEAFF.

This clone was recorded once. The chain combines TRBV7-2 with TRBJ1-4; 7 nucleotides agree with TRBD1. In germline, CDR1 is SGHTA, CDR2 FQGNSA. V shed 3 bases and J 3 bases; nucleotides not matched to a gene: 1. CDR3 length equals 14 residues. The CDR3, as DNA: TGTGCCAGCAGCTTCACAGGGGCTAATGAAAAACTGTTTTTT. Translated: CASSFTGANEKLFF.

The chain links TRBV7-6 to TRBJ2-1; 9 bases line up with TRBD2. Per germline, CDR1 SGHVS and CDR2 FNYEAQ. CDR3 length: 16 amino acids. Trimming took 1 base from V and 5 from J; bases not matched to a gene: 6. The chain's CDR3 is CASSLDAGGQNNEQFF. The CDR3 region has the DNA TGTGCCAGCAGCTTAGACGCGGGGGGGCAGAACAATGAGCAGTTCTTC.

V usage is TRBV11-2 and J usage is TRBJ2-5; D perhaps matches TRBD2 (5 bases). Deletions cut 2 bases from V and 1 base from J, with 14 bases between. Germline values: CDR1 SGHAT, CDR2 FQNNGV. This CDR3 is built from 16 residues. The CDR3: CASSLLNRAVQETQYF. The CDR3 nucleotides are TGTGCCAGCAGCTTATTAAACCGAGCGGTCCAAGAGACCCAGTACTTC.

The CDR3 spells CASSFFGQGGEQYF. In nucleotides, the CDR3 is TGTGCCAGCAGCTTTTTCGGACAGGGGGGCGAGCAGTACTTC. The chain is built from TRBV7-9 and TRBJ2-7, with 10 bases lining up with TRBD1. Germline-derived CDR1 and CDR2 are SEHNR and FQNEAQ (reference sequence). J gave up 6 bases and V 3 bases, and 5 bases lay outside the gene matches. This CDR3 spans 14 amino acids.

This chain links TRBV5-1 with TRBJ2-5; weak D call: TRBD2 (7 bases). TRBJ2-7 matches the DNA end more closely, so the J call is doubtful. Germline CDR1 is SGHRS and CDR2 is YFSETQ. The CDR3 covers 15 residues. The CDR3 spells CASSLVGGGVHEQYF. The CDR3 DNA follows: TGCGCCAGCAGCTTGGTAGGAGGGGGGGTCCACGAGCAGTACTTC.

V and J are TRBV30 and TRBJ2-5, with 8 positions matching TRBD2. Per germline, CDR1 GTSNPN and CDR2 SVGIG (reference sequence). There are 15 residues in the CDR3. V trimming: 2 bases; J trimming: 10 bases; junction bases outside the gene matches: 15. The CDR3 region is CAWSSGTSGIGNQYF. In DNA, the CDR3 is TGTGCCTGGAGTTCCGGGACTAGTGGGATCGGTAACCAGTACTTC.

The genes are TRBV7-2 and TRBJ2-1; D is perhaps TRBD1 (5 bases). The CDR3 is made up of 16 amino acids. Trimming pared 5 bases from V and 3 bases from J, leaving 17 bases between. Germline V gene sequence: CDR1 SGHTA, CDR2 FQGNSA. The chain's CDR3 is CASSPRSGLVYNEQFF. The CDR3, as DNA: TGTGCCAGCAGCCCCAGGTCAGGGTTGGTCTACAATGAGCAGTTCTTC.

V and J are TRBV5-6 and TRBJ2-3; 9 nucleotides agree with TRBD2. The ends lost 6 bases at V and 4 bases at J; junction bases unmatched: 9. Germline-derived CDR1 and CDR2 are SGHDT and YYEEEE. This CDR3 comprises 15 residues. The CDR3 loop reads CASTMAGGFADTQYF. In DNA form, the CDR3 reads TGTGCCAGCACCATGGCGGGGGGGTTCGCAGATACGCAGTATTTT.

The chain has TRBV5-1 and TRBJ1-4, with TRBD1 matching 7 bases. Germline assignment: CDR1 SGHRS and CDR2 YFSETQ. With V trimmed by 5 bases and J by 0 bases, 7 bases remained unmatched. There are 16 residues in the CDR3. CDR3 in DNA: TGCGCCAGCAGGTCGGGGACAGCCTCAACTAATGAAAAACTGTTTTTT. This codes for CASRSGTASTNEKLFF.

The V and J genes are TRBV5-1 and TRBJ1-4; D might be TRBD1 (5 bases). The CDR3 spans 13 residues. V was trimmed by 4 bases and J by 8 bases, leaving 12 bases between them. Germline loops: CDR1 SGHRS, CDR2 YFSETQ. CDR3 bases: TGCGCCAGCAGCGGGCAGGGAGGGGAAAAACTGTTTTTT. It is translated as CASSGQGGEKLFF.

The rearrangement links TRBV25-1 to TRBJ2-7, with D tentatively TRBD1 (7 bases). The germline V gene encodes CDR1 MGHDK and CDR2 SYGVNS. CDR3 length: 12 residues. V gave up 4 bases and J gave up 7 bases, with 11 bases separating them. CDR3 loop: CASSGRGQEQYF. DNA of the CDR3: TGTGCCAGCAGTGGGCGGGGACAGGAGCAGTACTTC.

This chain joins TRBV19 and TRBJ1-1, with D perhaps matching TRBD1 (6 bases). Trimming left V 1 base short and J 6 bases short, with 9 bases between. The CDR3 has 13 residues. The germline V gene encodes CDR1 LNHDA and CDR2 SQIVND (reference sequence). The CDR3 sequence is CASSIAGAAEAFF. DNA for the CDR3: TGTGCCAGTAGTATAGCAGGGGCGGCTGAAGCTTTCTTT.

This clone appeared a few times. The V gene is TRBV27, the J gene TRBJ2-3; weak D call: TRBD1 (5 bases). From germline, CDR1 is MNHEY and CDR2 SMNVEV (reference sequence). V lost 2 bases, J lost 6 bases, and 12 bases lay in between. The CDR3 loop spans 14 amino acids. The DNA of the CDR3 is TGTGCCAGCAGTTTAGGCCCCAGGGCGGATACGCAGTATTTT. This sequence encodes CASSLGPRADTQYF.

The V gene is TRBV7-2, the J gene TRBJ2-7, with 8 bases identical to TRBD2. The germline CDR1 and CDR2 sequences are SGHTA and FQGNSA. The V segment lost 2 bases and the J segment 1 base; nucleotides outside the gene matches: 4. The CDR3 spans 15 residues. CDR3 coding DNA: TGTGCCAGCAGCTTATTTCCGGGGGGGTCCTACGAGCAGTACTTC. Residues: CASSLFPGGSYEQYF.

This clone was counted between two and nine times. The rearrangement uses TRBV13 and TRBJ1-2, with TRBD1 matching over 9 bases. Germline V lookup: CDR1 PRHDT, CDR2 FYEKMQ (reference sequence). This CDR3 has 18 amino acids. The junction had 16 bases not matched to a gene; V was cut back by 4 bases and J by 4 bases. As DNA, the CDR3 is TGTGCCAGCAGCTCGAGTCCCGGGACAGGGCGAGGAGGCTATGGCTACACCTTC. Protein: CASSSSPGTGRGGYGYTF.

The rearrangement links TRBV4-3 to TRBJ1-2; 9 nucleotides align to TRBD1. The V and J ends lost 1 base and 0 bases, in that order; junction bases with no gene match: 9. Germline values: CDR1 LGHNA, CDR2 YSLEER. This CDR3 region has 18 residues. CDR3: CASSQGLIQGASNYGYTF. CDR3 DNA: TGCGCCAGCAGCCAAGGCCTCATACAGGGGGCCTCTAACTATGGCTACACCTTC.

The sample holds a few counts of this clone. As DNA, the CDR3 is TGCAGCGTTGAAACAGGGGGTGGTGGCTACACCTTC. It specifies CSVETGGGGYTF. The chain combines TRBV29-1 with TRBJ1-2; 8 bases line up with TRBD1. This CDR3 contains 12 residues. Trimming at V came to 2 bases and at J to 7 bases, leaving 3 bases not matched to a gene. Germline V gene sequence: CDR1 SQVTM, CDR2 ANQGSEA.

V usage is TRBV5-1 and J usage is TRBJ1-2; D unclear. From germline, CDR1 is SGHRS and CDR2 YFSETQ. Trimming removed 10 bases at V and 4 bases at J, with 17 bases between. CDR3 length: 13 residues. CDR3 amino acids: CASQTSGSYGYTF. The CDR3 nucleotides are TGCGCCTCCCAGACGTCGGGGTCCTATGGCTACACCTTC.

V gene TRBV5-6 combines with J gene TRBJ1-5; perhaps TRBD1 as D (5 bases). Trimming cost V 3 bases and J 3 bases, with 13 bases left between them. This CDR3 comprises 15 residues. The V gene's germline CDR1 is SGHDT and CDR2 YYEEEE. The CDR3 here is CASSSTDGHNQPQHF. In nucleotides, the CDR3 is TGTGCCAGCAGCTCAACAGACGGACACAATCAGCCCCAGCATTTT.

Remarks on this clone: Other nucleotide sequences in the sample specify the same CDR3. The chain links TRBV29-1 to TRBJ1-1; D is uncertain. V was trimmed by 4 bases and J by 0 bases, leaving 9 bases between them. CDR1 and CDR2 (germline): SQVTM, ANQGSEA. The CDR3 contains 13 residues. The CDR3 bases are TGCAGCGTTGTGGGCAGGATGAACACTGAAGCTTTCTTT. It specifies CSVVGRMNTEAFF.

This clone was seen a handful of times. The CDR3 loop is CASSFDRGNYGYTF. The DNA of the CDR3 is TGCGCCAGCAGCTTTGACAGGGGGAACTATGGCTACACCTTC. This chain uses TRBV5-1 with TRBJ1-2, with 9 bases lining up with TRBD1. The CDR3 consists of 14 residues. J gave up 2 bases and V 2 bases, and 1 base lay outside the gene matches. Germline CDR1 reads SGHRS; CDR2 reads YFSETQ.

The V call is TRBV18, the J call TRBJ1-1; D possibly corresponds to TRBD1 (5 bases). The length of the CDR3 is 13 residues. V was cut by 2 bases and J by 7 bases, with 11 bases left in between. Germline-derived CDR1 and CDR2 are KGHSH and LQKENI. CDR3 DNA sequence: TGTGCCAGCTCACCAGCAGGGTTGTTTGAAGCTTTCTTT. Its protein is CASSPAGLFEAFF.

The rearrangement links TRBV11-2 to TRBJ1-6; D might be TRBD1 (5 bases). The V gene lost 6 bases and the J gene lost 1 base, with 19 bases spanning the gap. This CDR3 region has 18 residues. The germline V gene has CDR1 SGHAT and CDR2 FQNNGV. The CDR3 bases are TGTGCCAGCAGTTCTACTTTTTCCAGGGATTCCTATAATTCACCCCTCCACTTT. It specifies CASSSTFSRDSYNSPLHF.

About this clone itself: One end of the junction varies from germline; a read error may be responsible. The V call is TRBV28, the J call TRBJ1-2, with no clear D. Germline V gives CDR1 MDHEN, CDR2 SYDVKM. The CDR3 has 13 residues. The CDR3 bases are TGTGCCAGCAGTTTTAGGGAGGTCTATGACTACACCTTC. Protein sequence: CASSFREVYDYTF.